These T cell receptor beta chains were read from a single sample in a study of blood T cells in healthy people across ages. TCRdb fed the 5' RACE reads into MiXCR, producing one record per CDR3 protein. Of over 950,000 distinct CDR3 sequences detected, roughly half appear once; the ten largest clones hold about a fifth. The sequenced sample was blood. The receptors were gathered from a woman in her sixties in good health. The conserved cysteine and the conserved F or W are not part of the CDR3 here. A D gene is named only where the DNA matches it firmly. Clone size is given for some rows only: seen once, a few or many times, or a class if the clone is expanded.

abundance	v_gene	j_gene	d_gene	CDR3aa
-	TRBV27	TRBJ2-3	-	ASSIPWGRDTQY
-	TRBV12-3/TRBV12-4	TRBJ2-1	TRBD2	ASSFKSKVGRESYNEQF
many	TRBV3-1	TRBJ2-5	-	ASSQVEGETQY
-	TRBV4-1	TRBJ1-1	-	ASSQEGNMNTEAF
few	TRBV7-2	TRBJ2-3	TRBD2	ASTGGGIGTDTQY
-	TRBV6-5	TRBJ2-3	-	ASEDDTQY
-	TRBV15	TRBJ2-4	-	ATSRESGPQAY
-	TRBV7-2	TRBJ2-4	-	ASSLTALAKNIQY
-	TRBV30	-	-	AWSVTAYEQY
few	TRBV20-1	TRBJ2-1	TRBD2	SANPGLAVNEQF
-	TRBV6-6	TRBJ2-4	TRBD1	ASSYHGTGVIGEQY
-	TRBV6-2/TRBV6-3	-	TRBD2	ASGYSLTSGAYEQY
-	TRBV10-1	TRBJ2-2	-	ASSEGLGDENTGELF
-	TRBV10-3	TRBJ1-4	-	AISEGATNEKLF
-	TRBV6-1	-	TRBD2	ASSAERGYEQY
once	TRBV29-1	TRBJ1-1	-	SVSGRGFAF
few	TRBV5-5	TRBJ2-5	TRBD1	ASSPGTGATRTQY
few	TRBV7-9	TRBJ2-7	-	ASSLTSEVSYEQY
-	TRBV7-2	TRBJ1-1	TRBD1	ASRPTGGHTEAF
-	TRBV7-2	TRBJ2-7	TRBD2	ASSFTSGRQGNEQY
-	TRBV5-1	-	TRBD2	ASSGGLYPSSYNEQY
-	TRBV12-3/TRBV12-4	TRBJ1-5	-	ASSTDSYYSNQPQH
few	TRBV25-1	TRBJ2-5	TRBD2	ASSGREEYLGTQY
-	TRBV20-1	TRBJ2-5	TRBD1	SARADRTETQY
few	TRBV4-2	TRBJ1-5	-	ASSLDGGDQPQH
-	TRBV9	TRBJ2-3	-	ASSVGNFAGVRGADTQY
few	TRBV29-1	TRBJ2-1	TRBD2	SVVYPSGLAPYNEQF
-	TRBV29-1	-	TRBD2	SVYGAGADYNEQY
-	TRBV5-1	TRBJ2-5	TRBD1	ASTLGETGLETQY